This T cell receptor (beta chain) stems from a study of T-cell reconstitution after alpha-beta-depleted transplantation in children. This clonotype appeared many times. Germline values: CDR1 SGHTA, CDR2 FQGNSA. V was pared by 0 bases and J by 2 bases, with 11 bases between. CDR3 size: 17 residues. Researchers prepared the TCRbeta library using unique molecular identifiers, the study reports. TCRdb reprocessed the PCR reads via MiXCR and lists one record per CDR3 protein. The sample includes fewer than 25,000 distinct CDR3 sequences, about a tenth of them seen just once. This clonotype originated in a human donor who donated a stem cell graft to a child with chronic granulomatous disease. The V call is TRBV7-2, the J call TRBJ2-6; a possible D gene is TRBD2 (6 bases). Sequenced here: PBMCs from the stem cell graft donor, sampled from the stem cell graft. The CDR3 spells CASSLALWRAGANVLTF. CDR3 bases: TGTGCCAGCAGCTTAGCGCTTTGGAGGGCTGGGGCCAACGTCCTGACTTTC.